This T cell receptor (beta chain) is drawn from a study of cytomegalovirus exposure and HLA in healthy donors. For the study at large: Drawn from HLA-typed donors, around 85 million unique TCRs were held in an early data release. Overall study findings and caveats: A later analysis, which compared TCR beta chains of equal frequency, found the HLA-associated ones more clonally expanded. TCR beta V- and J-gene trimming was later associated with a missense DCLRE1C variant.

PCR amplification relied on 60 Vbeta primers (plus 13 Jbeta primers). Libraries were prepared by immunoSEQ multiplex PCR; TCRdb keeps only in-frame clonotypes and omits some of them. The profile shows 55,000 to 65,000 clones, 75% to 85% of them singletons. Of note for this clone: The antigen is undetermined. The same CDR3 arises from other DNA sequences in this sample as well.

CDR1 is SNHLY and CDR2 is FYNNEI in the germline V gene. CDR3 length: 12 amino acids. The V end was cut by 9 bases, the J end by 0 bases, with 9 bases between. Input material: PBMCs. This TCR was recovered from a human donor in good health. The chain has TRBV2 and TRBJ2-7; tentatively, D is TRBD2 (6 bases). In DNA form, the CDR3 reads TGTGCCAGTTCGGGACTCTCCTACGAGCAGTACTTC. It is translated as CASSGLSYEQYF.